The rows below give T cell receptor beta chains drawn from one sample of a study of regulatory T cells in long-lasting Graves disease. TCRdb re-called the multiplex PCR reads with MiXCR, one entry per CDR3 protein. Of 600,000 to 800,000 distinct CDR3 sequences listed, around 30% were seen once; the top ten hold under 55%. The sequences come from peripheral blood mononuclear cells (PBMCs), collected when the disease was refractory, from a patient treated with antithyroid drugs. The receptors were gathered from a female donor with Graves disease. CDR3s include the opening cysteine and the closing phenylalanine or tryptophan. The D gene is left open where the match is weak. Clone sizes are given selectively: once, few, many, or a class where the clone is expanded.

size: few
D: -
J: TRBJ2-7
V: TRBV6-1
DNA: TGTGCCAGCAGAGCCCTACCCGCCATCGGCGAGCAGTACTTC
CDR3: CASRALPAIGEQYF

size: -
D: -
J: TRBJ1-1
V: TRBV7-3
DNA: TGTGCCAGCAGTTGGACAGCAGGAACTGAAGCTTTCTTT
CDR3: CASSWTAGTEAFF

size: -
D: -
J: TRBJ1-1
V: TRBV5-1
DNA: TGCGCCAGCAGCTTGGCCGTGGGGAAGACTGAAGCTTTCTTT
CDR3: CASSLAVGKTEAFF

size: -
D: TRBD2
J: TRBJ2-7
V: TRBV9
DNA: TGTGCCAGCAGCCCGGGTGGGGGGGGCGAGCAGTACTTC
CDR3: CASSPGGGGEQYF

size: many
D: -
J: TRBJ2-7
V: TRBV11-2
DNA: TGTGCCAGCAGCTCCGCATCAGAGGGAGCCCACGAGCAGTACTTC
CDR3: CASSSASEGAHEQYF

size: few
D: -
J: TRBJ2-2
V: TRBV11-2
DNA: TGTGCCAGCAGGGATTACACCGGGGAGCTGTTTTTT
CDR3: CASRDYTGELFF

size: -
D: TRBD1
J: TRBJ1-2
V: TRBV15
DNA: TGTGCCACCAGCAGGACCCGGACAGGCTATGGCTACACCTTC
CDR3: CATSRTRTGYGYTF

size: many
D: -
J: TRBJ1-1
V: TRBV28
DNA: TGTGCCAGCACCCTGGTGGAGGACACTGAAGCTTTCTTT
CDR3: CASTLVEDTEAFF

size: -
D: -
J: TRBJ2-7
V: TRBV12-3/TRBV12-4
DNA: TGTGCCAGCAGTCCCCTCCCAGGCGAGCAGTACTTC
CDR3: CASSPLPGEQYF

size: -
D: -
J: TRBJ1-5
V: TRBV27
DNA: TGTGCCAGCAGACTTATGTGGGACGGCACCAATCAGCCCCAGCACTTT
CDR3: CASRLMWDGTNQPQHF

size: -
D: TRBD1
J: TRBJ2-5
V: TRBV6-2/TRBV6-3
DNA: TGTGCCAGCAGTTACCTACAGGGGGCCCGAGAGACCCAGTACTTC
CDR3: CASSYLQGARETQYF

size: -
D: -
J: TRBJ2-7
V: TRBV2
DNA: TGTGCCAGCAGGGGGGGGGCAGGGGCGAAATCCTACGAGCAGTACTTC
CDR3: CASRGGAGAKSYEQYF

size: few
D: TRBD1
J: TRBJ1-5
V: TRBV12-3/TRBV12-4
DNA: TGTGCCAGCAGTTACAGGGGGCGTAGCAATCAGCCCCAGCATTTT
CDR3: CASSYRGRSNQPQHF

size: many
D: TRBD1
J: TRBJ1-6
V: TRBV2
DNA: TGTGCCAGCAGGATGACAGGGGAAGAACCCCTCCACTTT
CDR3: CASRMTGEEPLHF

size: few
D: -
J: TRBJ1-1
V: TRBV20-1
DNA: TGCAGTGCCGGTGACAGAGGTACTGAAGCTTTCTTT
CDR3: CSAGDRGTEAFF

size: -
D: TRBD2
J: TRBJ2-7
V: TRBV20-1
DNA: TGCAGTGCTTCCGGGACTAGCGACCACGAGCAGTACTTC
CDR3: CSASGTSDHEQYF

size: few
D: -
J: TRBJ2-6
V: TRBV7-3
DNA: TGTGCCAGCAGCTTATTTGCAGGTGGGGCCAACGTCCTGACTTTC
CDR3: CASSLFAGGANVLTF

size: few
D: -
J: TRBJ2-5
V: TRBV6-1
DNA: TGTGCCAGCAGACTGGACAGCACCGAAGAGACCCAGTACTTC
CDR3: CASRLDSTEETQYF

size: -
D: -
J: TRBJ1-4
V: TRBV5-1
DNA: TGCGCCAGCAGCTTTACAGCGGGGCGTGAAAAACTGTTTTTT
CDR3: CASSFTAGREKLFF

size: few
D: -
J: TRBJ1-2
V: TRBV7-9
DNA: TGTGCCAGCAGCTCAGCAACCATACACAGCGAGGACTATGGCTACACCTTC
CDR3: CASSSATIHSEDYGYTF

size: -
D: -
J: TRBJ2-4
V: TRBV6-1
DNA: TGTGCCAGCAGTCCGGGCCCAAAGCCCCTCGCCAAAAACATTCAGTACTTC
CDR3: CASSPGPKPLAKNIQYF

size: -
D: TRBD2
J: TRBJ2-4
V: TRBV3-1
DNA: TGTGCCAGCAGCCACTCTAGCGGGATTAGGGGAAACATTCAGTACTTC
CDR3: CASSHSSGIRGNIQYF

size: few
D: TRBD2
J: TRBJ2-7
V: TRBV27
DNA: TGTGCCAGCAGTTGGGACTTGACTAGCGGGAGCTACGAGCAGTACTTC
CDR3: CASSWDLTSGSYEQYF

size: -
D: -
J: TRBJ2-5
V: TRBV7-9
DNA: TGTGCCAGCAGCTCAGGGACCGGGACTCACTGGGAGACCCAGTACTTC
CDR3: CASSSGTGTHWETQYF

size: few
D: -
J: TRBJ1-2
V: TRBV5-1
DNA: TGCGCCAGCAGCTTGGCAGGGAAGAATGGCTACACCTTC
CDR3: CASSLAGKNGYTF

size: few
D: TRBD1
J: TRBJ2-7
V: TRBV30
DNA: TGTGCCTGGGGGACAGGGCCAGGTGAGCAGTACTTC
CDR3: CAWGTGPGEQYF

size: many
D: TRBD1
J: TRBJ2-7
V: TRBV12-5
DNA: TGTGCTAGTGGGGGGACAGGGCGGTACGAGCAGTACTTC
CDR3: CASGGTGRYEQYF

size: -
D: -
J: TRBJ2-7
V: TRBV19
DNA: TGTGCCAGATCGGCTAGCGCCGCCTACGAGCAGTACTTC
CDR3: CARSASAAYEQYF

size: -
D: -
J: TRBJ1-5
V: TRBV29-1
DNA: TGCAGCGTTGTTCAGGGGAATCAGCCCCAGCATTTT
CDR3: CSVVQGNQPQHF

size: few
D: -
J: TRBJ1-1
V: TRBV5-1
DNA: TGCGCCAGCAGCTCCGGGGCGGTCCCCTTACAAAACACTGAAGCTTTCTTT
CDR3: CASSSGAVPLQNTEAFF

size: few
D: TRBD1
J: TRBJ1-2
V: TRBV20-1
DNA: TGCAGTGCTAACAGGGGGCAGGGTGGCTACACCTTC
CDR3: CSANRGQGGYTF

size: few
D: -
J: TRBJ2-6
V: TRBV9
DNA: TGTGCCAGCAGCGTAGCGCGGCGGCAGGACGCCGGGGCCAACGTCCTGACTTTC
CDR3: CASSVARRQDAGANVLTF

size: -
D: TRBD2
J: TRBJ2-4
V: TRBV20-1
DNA: TGCAGTGCTAGACTAGCGGGAGGAGCCAAAAACATTCAGTACTTC
CDR3: CSARLAGGAKNIQYF

size: -
D: -
J: TRBJ1-2
V: TRBV2
DNA: TGTGCCAGCAGTGAATGGACCGACACGTCGTACACCTTC
CDR3: CASSEWTDTSYTF

size: many
D: TRBD1
J: TRBJ2-5
V: TRBV7-6
DNA: TGTGCCAGCAGCTTAGCGAGGACAGGGATCGAGACCCAGTACTTC
CDR3: CASSLARTGIETQYF

size: -
D: TRBD1
J: TRBJ1-4
V: TRBV11-2
DNA: TGTGCCAGCAGCGTCGACAGGGGGGTTGAAAAACTGTTTTTT
CDR3: CASSVDRGVEKLFF

size: -
D: -
J: TRBJ2-1
V: TRBV12-3/TRBV12-4
DNA: TGTGCCAGCAGTCGGGACCGTCCGTTCCTGTTCTTC
CDR3: CASSRDRPFLFF

size: few
D: TRBD1
J: TRBJ1-1
V: TRBV9
DNA: TGTGCCAGCAGCGTAGGGGACAGGGGTACCCTGGGAACAACTGAAGCTTTCTTT
CDR3: CASSVGDRGTLGTTEAFF

size: -
D: -
J: TRBJ2-2
V: TRBV5-1
DNA: TGCGCCAGCAGCGGAGCAGGGGTGTCCGGGGAGCTGTTTTTT
CDR3: CASSGAGVSGELFF

size: -
D: TRBD2
J: TRBJ2-3
V: TRBV27
DNA: TGTGCCAGCAGTTCTCGGACTAGCGCGGGGGATACGCAGTATTTT
CDR3: CASSSRTSAGDTQYF